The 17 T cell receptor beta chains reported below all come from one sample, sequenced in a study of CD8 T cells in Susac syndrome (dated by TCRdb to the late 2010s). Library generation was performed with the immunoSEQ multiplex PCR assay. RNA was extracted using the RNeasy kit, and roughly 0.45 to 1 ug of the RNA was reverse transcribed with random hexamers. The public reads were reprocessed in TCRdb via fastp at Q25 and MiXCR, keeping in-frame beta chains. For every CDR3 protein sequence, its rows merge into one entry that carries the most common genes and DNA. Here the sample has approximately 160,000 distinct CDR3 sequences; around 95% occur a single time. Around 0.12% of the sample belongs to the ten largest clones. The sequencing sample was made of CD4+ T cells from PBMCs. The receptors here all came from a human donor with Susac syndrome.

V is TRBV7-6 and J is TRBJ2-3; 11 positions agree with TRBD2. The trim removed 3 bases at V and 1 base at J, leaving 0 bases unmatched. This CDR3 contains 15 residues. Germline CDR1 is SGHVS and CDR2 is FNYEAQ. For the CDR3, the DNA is TGTGCCAGCAGCTTGACTAGCGGGGGCACAGATACGCAGTATTTT. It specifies CASSLTSGGTDTQYF. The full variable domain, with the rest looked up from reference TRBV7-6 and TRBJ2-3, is GAGVSQSPRYKVTKRGQDVALRCDPISGHVSLYWYRQALGQGPEFLTYFNYEAQQDKSGLPNDRFSAERPEGSISTLTIQRTEQRDSAMYRCASSLTSGGTDTQYFGPGTRLTVL.

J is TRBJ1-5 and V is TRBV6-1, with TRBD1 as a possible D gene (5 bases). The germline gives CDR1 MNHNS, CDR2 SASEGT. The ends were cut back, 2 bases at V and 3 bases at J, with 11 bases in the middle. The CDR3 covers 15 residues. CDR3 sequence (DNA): TGTGCCAGCAGTGAATCTGGGGGAGTCAATCAGCCCCAGCATTTT. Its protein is CASSESGGVNQPQHF.

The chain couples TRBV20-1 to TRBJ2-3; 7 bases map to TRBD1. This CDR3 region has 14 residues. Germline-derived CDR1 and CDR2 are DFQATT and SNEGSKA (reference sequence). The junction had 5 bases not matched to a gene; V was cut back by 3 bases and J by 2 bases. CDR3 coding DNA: TGCAGTGCTAGCCGGGACAGTAACACAGATACGCAGTATTTT. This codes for CSASRDSNTDTQYF.

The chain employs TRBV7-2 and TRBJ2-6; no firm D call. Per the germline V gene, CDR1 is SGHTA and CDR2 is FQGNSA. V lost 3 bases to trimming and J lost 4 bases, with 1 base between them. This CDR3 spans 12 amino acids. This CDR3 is CASSFGANVLTF. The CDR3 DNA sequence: TGTGCCAGCAGCTTCGGGGCCAACGTCCTGACTTTC.

CDR3 residues: CASSLSRGGLYEQFF. The CDR3 DNA reads as TGTGCCAGCAGTTTATCGCGGGGGGGTCTGTATGAGCAGTTCTTC. V gene TRBV27 combines with J gene TRBJ2-1; 9 bases map to TRBD2. CDR3 length: 15 residues. V was pared by 0 bases and J by 8 bases, with 5 bases of the junction left unmatched. Germline V CDR1 and CDR2: MNHEY, SMNVEV (reference sequence).

CDR3 sequence: CSVAPARLAPNTGELFF. As DNA, the CDR3 is TGCAGCGTTGCGCCGGCCCGACTAGCTCCGAACACCGGGGAGCTGTTTTTT. The chain joins TRBV29-1 to TRBJ2-2, with 7 bases identical to TRBD2. Looked up from germline, CDR1 is SQVTM and CDR2 is ANQGSEA. CDR3 size: 17 residues. The V gene end was trimmed by 4 bases and the J gene end by 0 bases; junction bases not matched to a gene: 11.

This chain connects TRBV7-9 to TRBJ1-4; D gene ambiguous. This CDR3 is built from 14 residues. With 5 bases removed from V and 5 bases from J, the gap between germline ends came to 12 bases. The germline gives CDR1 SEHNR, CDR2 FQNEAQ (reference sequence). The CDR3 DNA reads TGTGCCAGCAGCCTCTTCGGCCCGAATGAAAAACTGTTTTTT. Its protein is CASSLFGPNEKLFF.

CDR3 amino acids: CSVSDYGYTF. The CDR3 DNA is TGCAGCGTCTCCGACTATGGCTACACCTTC. The V call is TRBV29-1, the J call TRBJ1-2, with no clear D. Trimming cost V 6 bases and J 3 bases, with 5 bases left between them. The CDR3 is 10 residues long. The V gene's germline CDR1 is SQVTM and CDR2 ANQGSEA.

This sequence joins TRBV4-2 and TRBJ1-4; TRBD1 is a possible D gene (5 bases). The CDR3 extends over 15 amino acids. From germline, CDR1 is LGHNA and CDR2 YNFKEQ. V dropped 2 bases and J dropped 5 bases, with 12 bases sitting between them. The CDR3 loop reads CASSQLGPNNEKLFF. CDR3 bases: TGTGCCAGCAGCCAACTGGGACCGAACAATGAAAAACTGTTTTTT.

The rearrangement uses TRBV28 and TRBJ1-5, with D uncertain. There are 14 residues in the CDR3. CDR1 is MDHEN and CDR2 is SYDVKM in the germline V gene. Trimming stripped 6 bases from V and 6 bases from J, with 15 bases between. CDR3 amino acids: CASRTFGEAQPQHF. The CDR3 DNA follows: TGTGCCAGCAGGACCTTCGGGGAGGCTCAGCCCCAGCATTTT.

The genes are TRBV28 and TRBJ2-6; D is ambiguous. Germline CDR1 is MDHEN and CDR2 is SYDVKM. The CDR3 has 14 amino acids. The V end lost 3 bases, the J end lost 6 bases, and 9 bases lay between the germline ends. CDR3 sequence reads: CASSFADVANVLTF. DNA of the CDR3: TGTGCCAGCAGTTTTGCGGACGTGGCCAACGTCCTGACTTTC.

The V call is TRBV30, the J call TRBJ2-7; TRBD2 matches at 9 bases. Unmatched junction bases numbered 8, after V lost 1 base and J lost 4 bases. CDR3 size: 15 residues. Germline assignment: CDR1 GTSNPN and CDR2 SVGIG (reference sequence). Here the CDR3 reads CAWSAGSGGPYEQYF. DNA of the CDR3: TGTGCCTGGAGTGCGGGTAGCGGGGGACCGTACGAGCAGTACTTC. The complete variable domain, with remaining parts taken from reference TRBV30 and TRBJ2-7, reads SQTIHQWPATLVQPVGSPLSLECTVEGTSNPNLYWYRQAAGRGLQLLFYSVGIGQISSEVPQNLSASRPQDRQFILSSKKLLLSDSGFYLCAWSAGSGGPYEQYFGPGTRLTVT.

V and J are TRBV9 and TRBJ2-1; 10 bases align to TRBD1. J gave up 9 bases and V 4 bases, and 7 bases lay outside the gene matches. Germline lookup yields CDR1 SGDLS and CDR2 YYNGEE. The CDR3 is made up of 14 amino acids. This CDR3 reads CASSTRQGAVEQFF. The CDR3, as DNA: TGTGCCAGCAGCACCCGACAGGGGGCGGTTGAGCAGTTCTTC.

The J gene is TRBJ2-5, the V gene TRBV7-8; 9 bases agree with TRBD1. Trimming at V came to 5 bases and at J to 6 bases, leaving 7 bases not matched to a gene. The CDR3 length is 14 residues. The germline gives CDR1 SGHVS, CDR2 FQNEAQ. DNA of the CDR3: TGTGCCAGCAGCCCCGCAGGACAGGGGAAGACCCAGTACTTC. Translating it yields CASSPAGQGKTQYF.

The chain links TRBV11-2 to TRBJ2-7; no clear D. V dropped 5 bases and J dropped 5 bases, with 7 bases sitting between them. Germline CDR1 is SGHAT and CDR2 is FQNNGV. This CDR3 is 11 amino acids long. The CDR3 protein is CASSQADEQYF. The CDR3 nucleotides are TGTGCCAGCAGCCAGGCCGACGAGCAGTACTTC.

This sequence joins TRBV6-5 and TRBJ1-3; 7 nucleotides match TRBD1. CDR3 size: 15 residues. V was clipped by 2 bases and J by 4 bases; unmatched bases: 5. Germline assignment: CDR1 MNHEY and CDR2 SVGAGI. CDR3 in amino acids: CASSYGQGGGNTIYF. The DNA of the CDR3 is TGTGCCAGCAGTTACGGGCAGGGGGGCGGAAACACCATATATTTT.

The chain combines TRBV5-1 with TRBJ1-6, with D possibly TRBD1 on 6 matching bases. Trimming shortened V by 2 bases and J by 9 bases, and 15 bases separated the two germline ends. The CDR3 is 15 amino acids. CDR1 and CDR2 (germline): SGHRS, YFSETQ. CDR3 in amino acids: CASSLESQGTSPLHF. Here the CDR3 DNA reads TGCGCCAGCAGCTTAGAGTCACAGGGAACTTCACCCCTCCACTTT.